This entry describes one TCR beta chain. The target antigen is unknown. It was cDNA, reverse transcribed from extracted RNA, that served as the sequencing template. Clones were sequenced by immunoSEQ multiplex PCR, and TCRdb holds only the in-frame ones, with some missing. The data hold some 190,000 clones, with 51% observed a single time. This sample is part of a study of CD8+ T cells in alopecia areata. On the study more broadly: Tofacitinib ran for 6 to 18 months before 6 months off drug. Study-level findings and limits: For patients receiving tofacitinib, scalp clonality and expanded CD8+ clones among the top 100 significantly decreased.

Treatment described: oral pan-JAK inhibitor, 5-10 mg twice daily. As part of sample collection, lesional scalp punch biopsies and peripheral blood were taken from alopecia areata patients. This specimen consisted of CD8+ T cells sorted from blood, obtained between weeks 51 and 54, from a patient treated with tofacitinib. This TCR came from a human donor with alopecia areata.

Here the CDR3 reads CASSFQTFVGEQYF. Written as DNA, the CDR3 is TGTGCCAGCAGTTTCCAGACATTCGTCGGCGAGCAGTACTTC. The gene calls are TRBV27 and TRBJ2-7; D gene uncertain. Germline V gives CDR1 MNHEY, CDR2 SMNVEV (reference sequence). This CDR3 comprises 14 residues. Trimming stripped 3 bases from V and 6 bases from J, with 15 bases between.